This T cell receptor beta chain was found in a study of blood T cells in healthy people across ages. Study observations and caveats: The long-lived group displayed more naive CD4+ cells, plus higher diversity, than the aged donors did.

Combining a sample-barcoded 5' primer with a J-beta primer mix, a second PCR ran for 7 to 11 cycles. Every cDNA was tagged by a template-switch adaptor with 12 random nucleotides. TCRdb re-derived calls from the 5' RACE reads in MiXCR, one entry per CDR3 protein. The sample gives 1.5 million to 2 million distinct CDR3 sequences, approximately 30% of which show up once; about 8% is in the top ten. This clonotype was seen at least ten times. Its antigen remains unknown. The people who gave samples were healthy Caucasians from Russia, aged roughly 6 to 90. Sequenced sample: blood. This TCR derives from a woman in her twenties or thirties in good health.

This CDR3 is CASSLDHWETQYF. CDR3 sequence (DNA): TGCGCCAGCAGCTTGGATCACTGGGAGACCCAGTACTTC. This chain links TRBV5-1 with TRBJ2-5; D is undetermined. The CDR3 loop spans 13 amino acids. The germline V and J ends were trimmed by 0 bases and 5 bases, with 8 bases remaining between them. CDR1 SGHRS and CDR2 YFSETQ come from the germline V gene. The full variable domain, its missing parts supplied by reference TRBV5-1 and TRBJ2-5, is KAGVTQTPRYLIKTRGQQVTLSCSPISGHRSVSWYQQTPGQGLQFLFEYFSETQRNKGNFPGRFSGRQFSNSRSEMNVSTLELGDSALYLCASSLDHWETQYFGPGTRLLVL.